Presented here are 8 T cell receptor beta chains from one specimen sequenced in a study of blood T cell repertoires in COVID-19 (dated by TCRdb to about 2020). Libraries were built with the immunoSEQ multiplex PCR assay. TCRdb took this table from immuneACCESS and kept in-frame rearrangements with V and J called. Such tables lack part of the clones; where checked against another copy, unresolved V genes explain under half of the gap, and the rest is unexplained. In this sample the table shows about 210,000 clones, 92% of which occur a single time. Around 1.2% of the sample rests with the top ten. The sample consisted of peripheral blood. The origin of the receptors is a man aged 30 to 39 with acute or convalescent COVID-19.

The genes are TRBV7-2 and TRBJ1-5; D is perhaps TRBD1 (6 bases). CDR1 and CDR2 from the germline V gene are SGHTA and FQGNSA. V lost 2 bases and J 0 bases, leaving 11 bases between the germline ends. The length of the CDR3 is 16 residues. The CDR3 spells CASSLYGDTSNQPQHF. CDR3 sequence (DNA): TGTGCCAGCAGCTTATATGGGGACACTAGCAATCAGCCCCAGCATTTT.

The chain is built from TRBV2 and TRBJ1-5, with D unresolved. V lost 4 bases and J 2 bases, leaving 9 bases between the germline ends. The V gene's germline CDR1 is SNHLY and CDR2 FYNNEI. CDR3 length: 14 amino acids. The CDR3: CASSAHRGNQPQHF. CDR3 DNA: TGTGCCAGCAGTGCTCACCGGGGCAATCAGCCCCAGCATTTT.

The CDR3 loop is CASIRAGGLYNEQFF. DNA of the CDR3: TGTGCCAGCATCCGAGCGGGGGGGCTATACAATGAGCAGTTCTTC. The gene calls are TRBV28 and TRBJ2-1; 10 bases map to TRBD2. V gave up 7 bases and J gave up 4 bases; unmatched junction bases: 7. The germline V gene encodes CDR1 MDHEN and CDR2 SYDVKM. There are 15 residues in the CDR3.

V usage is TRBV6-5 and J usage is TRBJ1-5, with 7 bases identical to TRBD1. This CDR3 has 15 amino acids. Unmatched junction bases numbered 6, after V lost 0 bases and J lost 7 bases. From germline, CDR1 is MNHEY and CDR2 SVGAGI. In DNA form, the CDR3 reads TGTGCCAGCAGTTACTCAGGGGGCGCTGGACAGCCCCAGCATTTT. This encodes CASSYSGGAGQPQHF.

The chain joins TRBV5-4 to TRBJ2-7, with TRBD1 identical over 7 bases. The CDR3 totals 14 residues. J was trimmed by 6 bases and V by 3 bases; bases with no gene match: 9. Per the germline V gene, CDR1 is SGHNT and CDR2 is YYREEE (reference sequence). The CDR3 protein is CASSSDREGAEQYF. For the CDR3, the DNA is TGTGCCAGCAGCTCAGACAGGGAAGGGGCCGAGCAGTACTTC.

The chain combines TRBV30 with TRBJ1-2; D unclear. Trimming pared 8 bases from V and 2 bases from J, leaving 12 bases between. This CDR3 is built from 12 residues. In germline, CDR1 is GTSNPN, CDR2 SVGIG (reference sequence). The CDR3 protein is CARRSENYGYTF. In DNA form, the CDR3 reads TGTGCCCGGCGGTCAGAGAACTATGGCTACACCTTC.

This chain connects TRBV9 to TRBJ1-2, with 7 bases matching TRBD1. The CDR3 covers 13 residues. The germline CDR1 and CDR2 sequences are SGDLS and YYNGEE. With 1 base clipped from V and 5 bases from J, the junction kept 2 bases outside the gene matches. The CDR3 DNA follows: TGTGCCAGCAGCGTACAGGGGGTGTATGGCTACACCTTC. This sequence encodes CASSVQGVYGYTF.

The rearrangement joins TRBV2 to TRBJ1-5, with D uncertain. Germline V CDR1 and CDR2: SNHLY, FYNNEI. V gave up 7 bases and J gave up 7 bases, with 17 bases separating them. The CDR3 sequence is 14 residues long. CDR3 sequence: CASTPQPGGQPQHF. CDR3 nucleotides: TGTGCCAGCACTCCACAACCGGGCGGGCAGCCCCAGCATTTT.